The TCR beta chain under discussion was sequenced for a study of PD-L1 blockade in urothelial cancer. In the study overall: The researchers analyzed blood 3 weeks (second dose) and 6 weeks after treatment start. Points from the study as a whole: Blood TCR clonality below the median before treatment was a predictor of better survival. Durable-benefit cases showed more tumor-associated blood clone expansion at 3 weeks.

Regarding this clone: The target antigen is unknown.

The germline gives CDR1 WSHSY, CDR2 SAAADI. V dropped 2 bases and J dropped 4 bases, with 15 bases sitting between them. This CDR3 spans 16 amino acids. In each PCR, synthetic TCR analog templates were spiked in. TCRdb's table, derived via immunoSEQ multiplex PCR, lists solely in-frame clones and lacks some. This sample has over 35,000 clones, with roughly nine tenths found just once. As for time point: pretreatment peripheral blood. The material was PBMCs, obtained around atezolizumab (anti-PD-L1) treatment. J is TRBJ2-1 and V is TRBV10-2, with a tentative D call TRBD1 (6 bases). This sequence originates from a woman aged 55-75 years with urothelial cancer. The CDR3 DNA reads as TGCGCCAGCAGTGAGCCTCGGGACACTCGGTACAATGAGCAGTTCTTC. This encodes CASSEPRDTRYNEQFF.